The 5 T cell receptor beta chains in this list originate from one sample, sequenced in a study of shared clonotypes between healthy human individuals. Sequencing used immunoSEQ multiplex PCR; TCRdb keeps in-frame clones, though not all of them. The sample lists hundreds of thousands of clones, around 73% seen once, with around 1.7% in the top ten. Sequencing input: memory CD4+ T cells sorted from blood. The subset denotes: CD45RA-negative fraction. The origin of the receptors is a woman younger than 45 in good health.

The genes are TRBV14 and TRBJ1-2; D perhaps matches TRBD1 (6 bases). Germline CDR1 reads SGHDN; CDR2 reads FVKESK. The germline V and J ends were trimmed by 1 base and 5 bases, with 14 bases remaining between them. This CDR3 is 15 amino acids long. CDR3 DNA sequence: TGTGCCAGCAGCCAAGCAGGGGCCGCGGGGTATGGCTACACCTTC. Protein: CASSQAGAAGYGYTF.

The chain carries TRBV5-1 and TRBJ1-1, with 7 bases identical to TRBD1. From germline, CDR1 is SGHRS and CDR2 YFSETQ. There are 14 residues in the CDR3. Trimming took 4 bases from V and 2 from J; bases not matched to a gene: 5. The CDR3 sequence: CASSTQGGNTEAFF. In nucleotides, the CDR3 is TGCGCCAGCAGCACTCAGGGGGGCAACACTGAAGCTTTCTTT.

This chain links TRBV29-1 with TRBJ2-3; D unresolved. Germline CDR1 reads SQVTM; CDR2 reads ANQGSEA. With 0 bases removed from V and 8 bases from J, the gap between germline ends came to 12 bases. This CDR3 has 13 amino acids. CDR3 amino acids: CSVEDRRQRTQYF. CDR3 coding DNA: TGCAGCGTTGAAGATCGAAGACAACGTACGCAGTATTTT.

The rearrangement links TRBV29-1 to TRBJ1-1, with TRBD1 matching 10 bases. The V gene end was trimmed by 5 bases and the J gene end by 3 bases; junction bases not matched to a gene: 6. This CDR3 is built from 14 residues. The germline gives CDR1 SQVTM, CDR2 ANQGSEA. The CDR3 DNA reads as TGCAGCGTTCGGACAGGGGGTTTGGACACTGAAGCTTTCTTT. Translated, it gives CSVRTGGLDTEAFF. The whole variable domain, filled in from reference TRBV29-1 and TRBJ1-1, reads SAVISQKPSRDICQRGTSLTIQCQVDSQVTMMFWYRQQPGQSLTLIATANQGSEATYESGFVIDKFPISRPNLTFSTLTVSNMSPEDSSIYLCSVRTGGLDTEAFFGQGTRLTVV.

The V and J genes are TRBV6-1 and TRBJ2-7, with 10 positions matching TRBD1. After removal of 2 bases from V and 7 bases from J, the junction contained 11 bases not matched to a gene. The CDR3 extends over 16 amino acids. CDR1 is MNHNS, CDR2 SASEGT, per germline. Here the CDR3 reads CASSEKSGTGVHEQYF. CDR3 sequence (DNA): TGTGCCAGCAGTGAAAAGTCTGGGACAGGGGTGCATGAGCAGTACTTC.